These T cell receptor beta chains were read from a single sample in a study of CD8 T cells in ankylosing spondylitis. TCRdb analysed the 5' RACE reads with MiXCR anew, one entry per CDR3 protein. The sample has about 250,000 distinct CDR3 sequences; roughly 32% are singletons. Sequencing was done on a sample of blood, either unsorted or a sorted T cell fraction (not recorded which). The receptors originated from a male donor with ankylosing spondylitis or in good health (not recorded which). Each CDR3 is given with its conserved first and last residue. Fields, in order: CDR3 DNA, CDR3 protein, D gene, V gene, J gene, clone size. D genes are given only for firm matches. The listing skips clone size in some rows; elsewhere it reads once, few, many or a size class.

CDR3 DNA: TGTGCCATCAGTGAGTCTGTGAGGACAGATACGCAGTATTTT; CDR3 protein: CAISESVRTDTQYF; D gene: -; V gene: TRBV10-3; J gene: TRBJ2-3; clone size: many
CDR3 DNA: TGTGCCATCAGTGGGAGTGGGACAGGCTTTGGACTGTGGGACTTC; CDR3 protein: CAISGSGTGFGLWDF; D gene: TRBD1; V gene: TRBV10-3; J gene: TRBJ2-7; clone size: few
CDR3 DNA: TGTGCCAGCAGTGAAGGACAGGGGGCATACAATGAGCAGTTCTTC; CDR3 protein: CASSEGQGAYNEQFF; D gene: TRBD1; V gene: TRBV6-4; J gene: TRBJ2-1; clone size: -
CDR3 DNA: TGTGCCAGCAGTTACCGGGGTGGGGGTGCAACTAATGAAAAACTGTTTTTT; CDR3 protein: CASSYRGGGATNEKLFF; D gene: -; V gene: TRBV12-3/TRBV12-4; J gene: TRBJ1-4; clone size: few
CDR3 DNA: TGTGCCAGCAGAGACAATCTCAGAGAGACCCAGTACTTC; CDR3 protein: CASRDNLRETQYF; D gene: -; V gene: TRBV12-3/TRBV12-4; J gene: TRBJ2-5; clone size: -
CDR3 DNA: TGCAGTGCTAGACCCGACAGGGGGCGAAACCCACACATTCAGTACTTC; CDR3 protein: CSARPDRGRNPHIQYF; D gene: TRBD1; V gene: TRBV20-1; J gene: TRBJ2-4; clone size: few
CDR3 DNA: TGCAGTGCTAGCTACCGAGGGGGAGGTCAGCCCCAGCATTTT; CDR3 protein: CSASYRGGGQPQHF; D gene: -; V gene: TRBV20-1; J gene: TRBJ1-5; clone size: -
CDR3 DNA: TGCAGTGCTAATGGGGCAGGGGGCTTGTACTTC; CDR3 protein: CSANGAGGLYF; D gene: TRBD1; V gene: TRBV20-1; J gene: TRBJ2-5; clone size: -
CDR3 DNA: TGCAGTCCAAAGGGGGGGGCAGACTACTACGAGCAGTACTTC; CDR3 protein: CSPKGGADYYEQYF; D gene: -; V gene: TRBV20-1; J gene: TRBJ2-7; clone size: -
CDR3 DNA: TGTGCCAGCAGTTTGATGGACTACGGGACCGGGGAGCTGTTTTTT; CDR3 protein: CASSLMDYGTGELFF; D gene: -; V gene: TRBV27; J gene: TRBJ2-2; clone size: few
CDR3 DNA: TGTGCCAGCAGTCCGGAGGCCCGTTCCACAGATACGCAGTATTTT; CDR3 protein: CASSPEARSTDTQYF; D gene: -; V gene: TRBV12-3/TRBV12-4; J gene: TRBJ2-3; clone size: -
CDR3 DNA: TGTGCCAGCAGCCATGACAGGGAAGATACCTACGAGCAGTACTTC; CDR3 protein: CASSHDREDTYEQYF; D gene: TRBD1; V gene: TRBV12-3/TRBV12-4; J gene: TRBJ2-7; clone size: -
CDR3 DNA: TGCAGCGTTGTCAGGGTTGGCGAGACCCAGTACTTC; CDR3 protein: CSVVRVGETQYF; D gene: -; V gene: TRBV29-1; J gene: TRBJ2-5; clone size: -
CDR3 DNA: TGCGCCAGCAGGTTGTTGACAGGCGTAAACACCGGGGAGCTGTTTTTT; CDR3 protein: CASRLLTGVNTGELFF; D gene: -; V gene: TRBV5-1; J gene: TRBJ2-2; clone size: -
CDR3 DNA: TGTGCCAGCAGTTCAAGCCCCACTAGTGCCTACGAGCAGTACTTC; CDR3 protein: CASSSSPTSAYEQYF; D gene: -; V gene: TRBV13; J gene: TRBJ2-7; clone size: -
CDR3 DNA: TGCGCCAGCAGCCCGCCGAGCTCCTACAATGAGCAGTTCTTC; CDR3 protein: CASSPPSSYNEQFF; D gene: -; V gene: TRBV5-1; J gene: TRBJ2-1; clone size: many
CDR3 DNA: TGCAGCGTTGGGACAGGGGGGCAAGAGACCCAGTACTTC; CDR3 protein: CSVGTGGQETQYF; D gene: TRBD1; V gene: TRBV29-1; J gene: TRBJ2-5; clone size: -
CDR3 DNA: TGTGCCTGTCGCCCGATGGACAAAAACATTCAGTACTTC; CDR3 protein: CACRPMDKNIQYF; D gene: -; V gene: TRBV30; J gene: TRBJ2-4; clone size: once
CDR3 DNA: TGTGCCAGCAGCCCCGGAGATACCGGGACAGGGGGCTCTGGCTACACCTTC; CDR3 protein: CASSPGDTGTGGSGYTF; D gene: TRBD1; V gene: TRBV4-2; J gene: TRBJ1-2; clone size: -
CDR3 DNA: TGCAGTGCTAGACTCCTAGCGGGGGGGCGGTCCGGGGAGCTGTTTTTT; CDR3 protein: CSARLLAGGRSGELFF; D gene: TRBD2; V gene: TRBV20-1; J gene: TRBJ2-2; clone size: few
CDR3 DNA: TGCAGTGCTAGACCGGGACGCTCCTACGAGCAGTACTTC; CDR3 protein: CSARPGRSYEQYF; D gene: -; V gene: TRBV20-1; J gene: TRBJ2-7; clone size: few
CDR3 DNA: TGCAGTTCCTGGGGCCAGGCGGCGGGCGAGAGAGAGACCCAGTACTTC; CDR3 protein: CSSWGQAAGERETQYF; D gene: -; V gene: TRBV20-1; J gene: TRBJ2-5; clone size: -